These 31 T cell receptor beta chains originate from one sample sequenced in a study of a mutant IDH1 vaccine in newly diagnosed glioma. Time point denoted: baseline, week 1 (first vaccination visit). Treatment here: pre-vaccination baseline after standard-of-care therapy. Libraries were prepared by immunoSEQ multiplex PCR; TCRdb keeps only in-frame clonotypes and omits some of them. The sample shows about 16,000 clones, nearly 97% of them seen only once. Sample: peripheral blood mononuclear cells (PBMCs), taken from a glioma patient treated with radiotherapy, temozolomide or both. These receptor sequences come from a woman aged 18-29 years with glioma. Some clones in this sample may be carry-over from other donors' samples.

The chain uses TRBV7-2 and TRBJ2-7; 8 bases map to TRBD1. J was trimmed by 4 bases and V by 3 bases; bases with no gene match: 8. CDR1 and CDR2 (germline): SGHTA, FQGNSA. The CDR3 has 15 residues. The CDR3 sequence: CASSLDRAMVYEQYF. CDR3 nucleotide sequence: TGTGCCAGCAGCTTGGACAGGGCCATGGTATACGAGCAGTACTTC. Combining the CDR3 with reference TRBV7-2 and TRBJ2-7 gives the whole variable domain GAGVSQSPSNKVTEKGKDVELRCDPISGHTALYWYRQSLGQGLEFLIYFQGNSAPDKSGLPSDRFSAERTGGSVSTLTIQRTQQEDSAVYLCASSLDRAMVYEQYFGPGTRLTVT.

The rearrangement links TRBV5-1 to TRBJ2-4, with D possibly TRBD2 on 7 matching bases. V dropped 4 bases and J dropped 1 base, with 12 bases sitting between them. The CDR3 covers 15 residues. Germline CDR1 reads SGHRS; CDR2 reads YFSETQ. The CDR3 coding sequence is TGCGCCAGCAGCACAGGGACTATGGCCAAAAACATTCAGTACTTC. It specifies CASSTGTMAKNIQYF. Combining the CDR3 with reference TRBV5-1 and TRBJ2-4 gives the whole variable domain KAGVTQTPRYLIKTRGQQVTLSCSPISGHRSVSWYQQTPGQGLQFLFEYFSETQRNKGNFPGRFSGRQFSNSRSEMNVSTLELGDSALYLCASSTGTMAKNIQYFGAGTRLSVL.

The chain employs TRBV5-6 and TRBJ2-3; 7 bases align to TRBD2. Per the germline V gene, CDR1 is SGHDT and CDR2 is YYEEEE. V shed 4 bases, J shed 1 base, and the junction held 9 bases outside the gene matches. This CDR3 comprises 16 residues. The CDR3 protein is CASSARTSSGTDTQYF. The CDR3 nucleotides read TGTGCCAGCAGCGCACGGACTAGTTCTGGCACAGATACGCAGTATTTT.

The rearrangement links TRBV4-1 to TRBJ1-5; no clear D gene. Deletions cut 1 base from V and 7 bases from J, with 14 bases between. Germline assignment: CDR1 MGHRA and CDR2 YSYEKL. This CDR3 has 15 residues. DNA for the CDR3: TGCGCCAGCAGCCAAGGGGCGGGCGGGAACCAGCCCCAGCATTTT. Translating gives CASSQGAGGNQPQHF.

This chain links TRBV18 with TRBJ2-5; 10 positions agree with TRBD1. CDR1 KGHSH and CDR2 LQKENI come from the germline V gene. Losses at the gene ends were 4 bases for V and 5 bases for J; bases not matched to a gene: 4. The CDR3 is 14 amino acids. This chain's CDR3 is CASSRQGAGETQYF. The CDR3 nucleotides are TGTGCCAGCTCACGACAGGGGGCGGGTGAGACCCAGTACTTC. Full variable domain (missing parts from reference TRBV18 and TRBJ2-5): NAGVMQNPRHLVRRRGQEARLRCSPMKGHSHVYWYRQLPEEGLKFMVYLQKENIIDESGMPKERFSAEFPKEGPSILRIQQVVRGDSAAYFCASSRQGAGETQYFGPGTRLLVL.

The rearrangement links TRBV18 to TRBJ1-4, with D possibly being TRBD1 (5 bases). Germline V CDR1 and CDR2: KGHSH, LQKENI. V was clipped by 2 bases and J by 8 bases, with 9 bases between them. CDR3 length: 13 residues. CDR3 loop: CASSPARGEKLFF. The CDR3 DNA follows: TGTGCCAGCTCACCAGCTAGGGGAGAAAAACTGTTTTTT. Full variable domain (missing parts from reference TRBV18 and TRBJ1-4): NAGVMQNPRHLVRRRGQEARLRCSPMKGHSHVYWYRQLPEEGLKFMVYLQKENIIDESGMPKERFSAEFPKEGPSILRIQQVVRGDSAAYFCASSPARGEKLFFGSGTQLSVL.

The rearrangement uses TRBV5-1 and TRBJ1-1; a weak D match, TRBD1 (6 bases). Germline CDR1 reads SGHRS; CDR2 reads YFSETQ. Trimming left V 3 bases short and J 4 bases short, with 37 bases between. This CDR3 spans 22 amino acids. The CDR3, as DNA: TGCGCCAGCAGCTCTTGGGGGGCCTCACCTACCCACCGCCTCATGTCCCCCACTGAAGCTTTCTTT. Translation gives CASSSWGASPTHRLMSPTEAFF.

The CDR3 sequence: CASSETGTSSHEQFF. The CDR3 bases are TGTGCCAGCAGCGAAACCGGGACTAGCAGTCATGAGCAGTTCTTC. This rearrangement joins TRBV7-3 to TRBJ2-1, with TRBD2 identical over 9 bases. The germline V gene has CDR1 SGHTA and CDR2 FQGTGA. The CDR3 totals 15 residues. The J segment lost 8 bases and the V segment lost 5 bases, leaving 10 bases of the junction unmatched.

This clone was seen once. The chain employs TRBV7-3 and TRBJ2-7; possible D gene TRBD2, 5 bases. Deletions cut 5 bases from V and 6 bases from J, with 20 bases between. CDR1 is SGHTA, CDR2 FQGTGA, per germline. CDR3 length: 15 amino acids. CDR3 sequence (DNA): TGTGCCAGCAGCCCCCCCGGCGGAGGTCCTGGCGAGCAGTACTTC. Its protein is CASSPPGGGPGEQYF.

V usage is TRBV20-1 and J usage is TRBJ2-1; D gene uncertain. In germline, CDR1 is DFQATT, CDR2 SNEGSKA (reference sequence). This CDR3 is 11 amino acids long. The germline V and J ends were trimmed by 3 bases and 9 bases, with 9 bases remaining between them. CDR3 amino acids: CSARQTSEQFF. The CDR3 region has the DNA TGCAGTGCTAGGCAGACATCTGAGCAGTTCTTC.

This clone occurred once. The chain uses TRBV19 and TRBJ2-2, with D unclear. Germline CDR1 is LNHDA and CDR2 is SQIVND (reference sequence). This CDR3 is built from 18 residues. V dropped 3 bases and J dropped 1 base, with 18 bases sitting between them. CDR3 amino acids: CASSIMEPTRVNTGELFF. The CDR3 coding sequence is TGTGCCAGTAGTATTATGGAACCAACAAGAGTGAACACCGGGGAGCTGTTTTTT.

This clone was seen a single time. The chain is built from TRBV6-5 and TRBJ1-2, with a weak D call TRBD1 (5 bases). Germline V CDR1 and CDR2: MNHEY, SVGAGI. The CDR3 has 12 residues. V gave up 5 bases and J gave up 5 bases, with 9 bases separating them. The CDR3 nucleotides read TGTGCCAGCAGTAGGGACGGATATGGCTACACCTTC. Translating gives CASSRDGYGYTF.

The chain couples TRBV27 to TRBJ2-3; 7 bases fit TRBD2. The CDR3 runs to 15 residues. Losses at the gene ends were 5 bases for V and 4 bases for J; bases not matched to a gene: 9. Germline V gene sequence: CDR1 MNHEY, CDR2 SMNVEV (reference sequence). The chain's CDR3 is CASSPSGVGPDTQYF. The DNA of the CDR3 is TGTGCCAGCAGTCCGAGCGGGGTGGGGCCAGATACGCAGTATTTT.

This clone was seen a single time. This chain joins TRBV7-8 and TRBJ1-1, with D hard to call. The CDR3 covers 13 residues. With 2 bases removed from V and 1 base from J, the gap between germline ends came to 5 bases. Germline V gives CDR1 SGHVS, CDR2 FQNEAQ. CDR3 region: CASSLLRNTEAFF. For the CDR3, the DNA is TGTGCCAGCAGCTTATTAAGGAACACTGAAGCTTTCTTT.

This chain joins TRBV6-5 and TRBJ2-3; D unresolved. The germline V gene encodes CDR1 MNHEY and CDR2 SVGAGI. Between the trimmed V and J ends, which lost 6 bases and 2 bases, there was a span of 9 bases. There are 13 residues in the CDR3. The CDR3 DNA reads TGTGCCAGCAGCTCTCATGACACAGATACGCAGTATTTT. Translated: CASSSHDTDTQYF.

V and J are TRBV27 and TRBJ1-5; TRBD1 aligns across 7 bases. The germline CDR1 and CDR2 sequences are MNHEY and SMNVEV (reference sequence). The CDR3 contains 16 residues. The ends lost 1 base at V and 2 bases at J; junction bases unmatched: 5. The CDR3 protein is CASSLFSGQGNQPQHF. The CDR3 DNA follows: TGTGCCAGCAGTTTATTTTCCGGACAGGGCAATCAGCCCCAGCATTTT.

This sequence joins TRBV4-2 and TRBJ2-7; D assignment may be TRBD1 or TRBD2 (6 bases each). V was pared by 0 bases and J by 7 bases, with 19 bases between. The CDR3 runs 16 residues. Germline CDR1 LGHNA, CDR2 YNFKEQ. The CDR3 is CASSQDRTEPAGEQYF. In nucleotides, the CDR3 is TGTGCCAGCAGCCAAGATCGGACAGAGCCTGCGGGGGAGCAGTACTTC.

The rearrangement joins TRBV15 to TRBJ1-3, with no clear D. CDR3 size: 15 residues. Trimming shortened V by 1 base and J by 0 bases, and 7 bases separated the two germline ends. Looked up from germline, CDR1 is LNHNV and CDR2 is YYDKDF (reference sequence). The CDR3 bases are TGTGCCACCAGCAGAGGGCCTTCCTCTGGAAACACCATATATTTT. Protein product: CATSRGPSSGNTIYF.

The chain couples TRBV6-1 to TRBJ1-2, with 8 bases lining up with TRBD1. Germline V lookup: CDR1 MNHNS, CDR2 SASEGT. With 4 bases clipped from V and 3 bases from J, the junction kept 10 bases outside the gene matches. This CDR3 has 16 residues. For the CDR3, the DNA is TGTGCCAGCAGTGCCACTCGGACAGGGTCGGACTATGGCTACACCTTC. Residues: CASSATRTGSDYGYTF.

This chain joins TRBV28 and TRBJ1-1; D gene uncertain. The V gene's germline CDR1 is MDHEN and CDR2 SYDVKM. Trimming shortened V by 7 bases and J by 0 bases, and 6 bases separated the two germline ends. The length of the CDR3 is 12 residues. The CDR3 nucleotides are TGTGCCAGCACTGCTATGAACACTGAAGCTTTCTTT. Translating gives CASTAMNTEAFF.

DNA of the CDR3: TGTGCCAGCAGCCCCGAGGTGAGCGGGCCCTACGAGCAGTACTTC. Its translation is CASSPEVSGPYEQYF. This chain uses TRBV4-2 with TRBJ2-7; a possible D gene is TRBD2 (6 bases). The CDR3 has 15 amino acids. The V and J ends lost 4 bases and 2 bases respectively, with 15 bases between them. Germline loops: CDR1 LGHNA, CDR2 YNFKEQ.

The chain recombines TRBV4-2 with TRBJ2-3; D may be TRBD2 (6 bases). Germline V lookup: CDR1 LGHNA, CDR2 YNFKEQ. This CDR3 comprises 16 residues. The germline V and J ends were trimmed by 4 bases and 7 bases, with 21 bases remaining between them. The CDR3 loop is CASSLYEGEGGHTQYF. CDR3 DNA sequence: TGTGCCAGCAGCCTTTACGAGGGTGAGGGAGGACATACGCAGTATTTT.

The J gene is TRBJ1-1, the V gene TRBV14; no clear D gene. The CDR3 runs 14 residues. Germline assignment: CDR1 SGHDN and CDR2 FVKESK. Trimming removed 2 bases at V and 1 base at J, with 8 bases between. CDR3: CASSQLAGNTEAFF. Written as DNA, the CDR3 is TGTGCCAGCAGCCAACTTGCGGGGAACACTGAAGCTTTCTTT.

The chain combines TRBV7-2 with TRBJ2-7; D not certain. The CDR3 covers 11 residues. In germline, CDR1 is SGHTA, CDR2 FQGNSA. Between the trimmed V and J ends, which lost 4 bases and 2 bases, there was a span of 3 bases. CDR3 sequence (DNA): TGTGCCAGCAGCTACGCCTACGAGCAGTACTTC. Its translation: CASSYAYEQYF. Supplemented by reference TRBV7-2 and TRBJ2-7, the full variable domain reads GAGVSQSPSNKVTEKGKDVELRCDPISGHTALYWYRQSLGQGLEFLIYFQGNSAPDKSGLPSDRFSAERTGGSVSTLTIQRTQQEDSAVYLCASSYAYEQYFGPGTRLTVT.

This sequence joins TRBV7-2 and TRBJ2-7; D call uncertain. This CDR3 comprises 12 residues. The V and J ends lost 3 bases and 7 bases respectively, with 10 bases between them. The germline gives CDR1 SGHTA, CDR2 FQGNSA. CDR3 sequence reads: CASSFSFGEQYF. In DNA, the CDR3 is TGTGCCAGCAGCTTCTCCTTCGGTGAGCAGTACTTC.

CDR3 DNA sequence: TGTGCCAGCAGTTTCCAACGACCGGGACTAGGTATGAGCCATGAGCAGTTCTTC. Amino acid sequence: CASSFQRPGLGMSHEQFF. This rearrangement joins TRBV27 to TRBJ2-1, with 8 bases lining up with TRBD2. There are 18 residues in the CDR3. The J segment lost 8 bases and the V segment lost 3 bases, leaving 18 bases of the junction unmatched. Germline CDR1 and CDR2: MNHEY and SMNVEV (reference sequence).

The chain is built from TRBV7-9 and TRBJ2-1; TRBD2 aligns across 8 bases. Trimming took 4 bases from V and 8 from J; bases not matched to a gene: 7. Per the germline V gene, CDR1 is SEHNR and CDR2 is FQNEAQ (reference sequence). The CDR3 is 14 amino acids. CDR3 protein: CASSSARGGDEQFF. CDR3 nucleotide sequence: TGTGCCAGCAGCTCGGCACGGGGGGGCGATGAGCAGTTCTTC.

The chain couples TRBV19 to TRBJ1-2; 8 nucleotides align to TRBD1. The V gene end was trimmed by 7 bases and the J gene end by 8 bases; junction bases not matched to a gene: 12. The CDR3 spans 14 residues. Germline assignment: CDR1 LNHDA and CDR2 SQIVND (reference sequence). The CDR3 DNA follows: TGTGCCAGTACGTTCAACAGGGGGTTTCGAGGCTACACCTTC. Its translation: CASTFNRGFRGYTF. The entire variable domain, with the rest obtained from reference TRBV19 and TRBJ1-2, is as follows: DGGITQSPKYLFRKEGQNVTLSCEQNLNHDAMYWYRQDPGQGLRLIYYSQIVNDFQKGDIAEGYSVSREKKESFPLTVTSAQKNPTAFYLCASTFNRGFRGYTFGSGTRLTVV.

DNA for the CDR3: TGTGCCAGCAGCTTCGGCGACCGAAGCACAGATACGCAGTATTTT. It is translated as CASSFGDRSTDTQYF. V usage is TRBV5-6 and J usage is TRBJ2-3, with no clear D. V lost 2 bases to trimming and J lost 0 bases, with 10 bases between them. CDR1 is SGHDT, CDR2 YYEEEE, per germline. CDR3 size: 15 residues.

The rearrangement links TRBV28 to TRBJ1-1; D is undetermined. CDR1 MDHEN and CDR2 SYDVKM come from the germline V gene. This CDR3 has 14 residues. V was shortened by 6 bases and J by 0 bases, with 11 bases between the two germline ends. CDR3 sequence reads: CASRYTQLNTEAFF. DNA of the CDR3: TGTGCCAGCAGGTATACCCAGCTGAACACTGAAGCTTTCTTT.

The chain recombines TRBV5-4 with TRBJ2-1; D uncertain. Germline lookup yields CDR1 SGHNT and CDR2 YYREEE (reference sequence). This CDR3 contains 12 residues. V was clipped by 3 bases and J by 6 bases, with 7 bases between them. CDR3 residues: CASSSNPNEQFF. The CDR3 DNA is TGTGCCAGCAGCTCTAATCCCAATGAGCAGTTCTTC.